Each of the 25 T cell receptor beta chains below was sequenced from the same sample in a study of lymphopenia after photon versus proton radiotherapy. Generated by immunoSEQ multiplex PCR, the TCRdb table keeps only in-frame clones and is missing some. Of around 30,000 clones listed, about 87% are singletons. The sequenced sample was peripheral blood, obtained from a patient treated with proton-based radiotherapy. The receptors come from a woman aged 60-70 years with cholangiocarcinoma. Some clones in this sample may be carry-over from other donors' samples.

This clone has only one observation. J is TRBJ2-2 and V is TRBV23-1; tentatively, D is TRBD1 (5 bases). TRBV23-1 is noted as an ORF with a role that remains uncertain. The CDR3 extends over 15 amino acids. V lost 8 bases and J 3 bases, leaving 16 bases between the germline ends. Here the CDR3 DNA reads TGCGCCAGCCGAAGGAATCAGGGTCACACCGGGGAGCTGTTTTTT. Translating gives CASRRNQGHTGELFF.

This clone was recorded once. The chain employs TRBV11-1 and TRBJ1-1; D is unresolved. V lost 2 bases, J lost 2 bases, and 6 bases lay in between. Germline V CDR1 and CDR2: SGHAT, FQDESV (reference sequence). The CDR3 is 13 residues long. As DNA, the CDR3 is TGTGCCAGCAGCTTATTGAGTAACACTGAAGCTTTCTTT. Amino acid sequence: CASSLLSNTEAFF.

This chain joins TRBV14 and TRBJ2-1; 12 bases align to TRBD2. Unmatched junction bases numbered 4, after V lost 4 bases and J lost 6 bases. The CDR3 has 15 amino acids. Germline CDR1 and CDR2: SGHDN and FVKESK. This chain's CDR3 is CASSPLAGGPNEQFF. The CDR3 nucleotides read TGTGCCAGCAGCCCTCTAGCGGGAGGGCCCAATGAGCAGTTCTTC.

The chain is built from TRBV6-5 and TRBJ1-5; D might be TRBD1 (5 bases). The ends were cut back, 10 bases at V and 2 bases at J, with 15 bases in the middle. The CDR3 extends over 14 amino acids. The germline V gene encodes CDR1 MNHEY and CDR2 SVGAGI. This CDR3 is CATGPMTGNQPQHF. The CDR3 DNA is TGTGCCACCGGACCCATGACAGGCAATCAGCCCCAGCATTTT.

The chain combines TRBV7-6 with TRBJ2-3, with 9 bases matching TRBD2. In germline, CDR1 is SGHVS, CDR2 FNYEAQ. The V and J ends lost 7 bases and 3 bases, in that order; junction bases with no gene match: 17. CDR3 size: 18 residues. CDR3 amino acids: CASTRRAGGGSGTDTQYF. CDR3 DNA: TGTGCCAGCACCCGGAGGGCGGGAGGGGGGTCTGGGACAGATACGCAGTATTTT.

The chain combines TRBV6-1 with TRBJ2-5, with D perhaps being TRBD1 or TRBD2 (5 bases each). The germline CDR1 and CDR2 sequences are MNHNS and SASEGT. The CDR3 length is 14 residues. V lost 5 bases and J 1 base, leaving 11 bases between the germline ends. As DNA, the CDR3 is TGTGCCAGCAGTCTTCTGGGGACCCAAGAGACCCAGTACTTC. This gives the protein CASSLLGTQETQYF.

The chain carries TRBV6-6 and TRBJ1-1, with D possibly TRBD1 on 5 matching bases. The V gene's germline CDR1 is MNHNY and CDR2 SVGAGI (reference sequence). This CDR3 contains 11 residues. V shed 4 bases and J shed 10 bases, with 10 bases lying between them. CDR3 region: CASSLEGAAFF. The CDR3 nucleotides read TGTGCCAGCAGTTTGGAAGGGGCAGCTTTCTTT.

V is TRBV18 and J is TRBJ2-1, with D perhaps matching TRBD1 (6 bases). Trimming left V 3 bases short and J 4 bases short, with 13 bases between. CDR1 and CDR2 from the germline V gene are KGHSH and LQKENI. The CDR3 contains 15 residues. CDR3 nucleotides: TGTGCCAGCTCACCCATAAGCGGACAGTACAATGAGCAGTTCTTC. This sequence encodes CASSPISGQYNEQFF.

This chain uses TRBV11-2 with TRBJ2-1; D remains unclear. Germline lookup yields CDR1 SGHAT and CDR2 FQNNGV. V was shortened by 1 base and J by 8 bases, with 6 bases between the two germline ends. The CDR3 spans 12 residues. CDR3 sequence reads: CASSLGRHEQFF. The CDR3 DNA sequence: TGTGCCAGCAGCTTAGGGAGACATGAGCAGTTCTTC. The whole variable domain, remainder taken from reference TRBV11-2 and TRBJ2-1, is EAGVAQSPRYKIIEKRQSVAFWCNPISGHATLYWYQQILGQGPKLLIQFQNNGVVDDSQLPKDRFSAERLKGVDSTLKIQPAKLEDSAVYLCASSLGRHEQFFGPGTRLTVL.

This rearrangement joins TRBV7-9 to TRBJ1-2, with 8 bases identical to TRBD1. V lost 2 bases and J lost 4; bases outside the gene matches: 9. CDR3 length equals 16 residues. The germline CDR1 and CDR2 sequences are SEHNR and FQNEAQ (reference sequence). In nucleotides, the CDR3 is TGTGCCAGCAGCTTATTTGGCCAGGGGGCGTCCTATGGCTACACCTTC. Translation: CASSLFGQGASYGYTF.

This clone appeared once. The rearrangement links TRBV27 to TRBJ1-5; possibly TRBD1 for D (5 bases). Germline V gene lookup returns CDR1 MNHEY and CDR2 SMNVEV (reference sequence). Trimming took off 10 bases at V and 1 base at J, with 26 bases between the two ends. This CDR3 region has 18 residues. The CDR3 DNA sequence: TGTGCCACCCGAATTAGAGGGGACCCAGGGTTAAGCAATCAGCCCCAGCATTTT. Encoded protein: CATRIRGDPGLSNQPQHF.

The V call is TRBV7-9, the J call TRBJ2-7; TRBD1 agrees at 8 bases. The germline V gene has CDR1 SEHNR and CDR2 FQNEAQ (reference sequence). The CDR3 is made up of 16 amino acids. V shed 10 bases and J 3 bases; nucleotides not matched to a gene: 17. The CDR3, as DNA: TGTGCCACCACCGAATCGTGGCGGGACAGGATCTACGAGCAGTACTTC. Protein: CATTESWRDRIYEQYF.

The CDR3: CASSLALGQVGYTF. The DNA of the CDR3 is TGCGCCAGCAGCTTGGCATTGGGACAGGTCGGCTACACCTTC. The rearrangement uses TRBV5-1 and TRBJ1-2, with 8 bases aligning to TRBD1. Per germline, CDR1 SGHRS and CDR2 YFSETQ. Losses at the gene ends were 0 bases for V and 8 bases for J; bases not matched to a gene: 6. The length of the CDR3 is 14 residues.

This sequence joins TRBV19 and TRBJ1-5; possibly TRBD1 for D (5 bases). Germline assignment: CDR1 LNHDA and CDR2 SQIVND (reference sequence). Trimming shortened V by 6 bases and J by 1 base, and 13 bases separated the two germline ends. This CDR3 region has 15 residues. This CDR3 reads CASSHRTSSNQPQHF. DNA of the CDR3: TGTGCCAGTAGCCACAGGACGTCCAGCAATCAGCCCCAGCATTTT.

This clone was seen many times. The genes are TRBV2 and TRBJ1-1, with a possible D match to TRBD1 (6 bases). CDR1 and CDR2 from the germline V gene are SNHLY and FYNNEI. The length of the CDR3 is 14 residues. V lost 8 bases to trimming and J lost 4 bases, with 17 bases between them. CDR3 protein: CASGSQGYSTEAFF. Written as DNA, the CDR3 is TGTGCCAGCGGCTCACAGGGTTATAGCACTGAAGCTTTCTTT. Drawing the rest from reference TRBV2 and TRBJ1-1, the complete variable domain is EPEVTQTPSHQVTQMGQEVILRCVPISNHLYFYWYRQILGQKVEFLVSFYNNEISEKSEIFDDQFSVERPDGSNFTLKIRSTKLEDSAMYFCASGSQGYSTEAFFGQGTRLTVV.

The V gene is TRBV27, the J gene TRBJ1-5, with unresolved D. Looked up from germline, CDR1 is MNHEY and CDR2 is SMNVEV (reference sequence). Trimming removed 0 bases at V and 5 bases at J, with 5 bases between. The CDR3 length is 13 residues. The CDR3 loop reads CASSLSRDQPQHF. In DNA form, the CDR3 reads TGTGCCAGCAGTTTATCTCGGGATCAGCCCCAGCATTTT.

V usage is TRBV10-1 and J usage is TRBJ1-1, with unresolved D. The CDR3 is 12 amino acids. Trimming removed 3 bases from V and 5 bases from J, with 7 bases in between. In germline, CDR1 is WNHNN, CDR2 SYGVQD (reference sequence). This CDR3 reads CASSDFRTEAFF. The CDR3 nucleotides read TGCGCCAGCAGTGATTTCCGAACTGAAGCTTTCTTT.

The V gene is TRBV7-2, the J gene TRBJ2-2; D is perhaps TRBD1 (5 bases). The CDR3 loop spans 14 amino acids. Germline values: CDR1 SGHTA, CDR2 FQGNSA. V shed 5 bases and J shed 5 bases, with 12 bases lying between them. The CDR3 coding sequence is TGTGCCAGCAGCCCGCAAGGGGTTACCGGGGAGCTGTTTTTT. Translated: CASSPQGVTGELFF.

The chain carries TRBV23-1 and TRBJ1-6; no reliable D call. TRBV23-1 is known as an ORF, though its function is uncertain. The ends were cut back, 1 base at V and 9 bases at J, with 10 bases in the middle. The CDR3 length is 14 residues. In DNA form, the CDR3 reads TGCGCCAGCAGTCAATTCAACGGGATTTCACCCCTCCACTTT. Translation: CASSQFNGISPLHF.

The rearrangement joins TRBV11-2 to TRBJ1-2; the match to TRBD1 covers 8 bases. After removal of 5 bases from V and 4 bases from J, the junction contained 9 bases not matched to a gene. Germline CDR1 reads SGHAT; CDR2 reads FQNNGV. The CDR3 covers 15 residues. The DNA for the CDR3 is TGTGCCAGCAGCAACTCGACAGGGGTCATCTATGGCTACACCTTC. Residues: CASSNSTGVIYGYTF.

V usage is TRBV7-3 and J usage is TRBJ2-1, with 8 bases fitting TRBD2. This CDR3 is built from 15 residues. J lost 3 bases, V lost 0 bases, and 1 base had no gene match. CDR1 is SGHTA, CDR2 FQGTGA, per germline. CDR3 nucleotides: TGTGCCAGCAGCTTAACGGGACTAGACTACAATGAGCAGTTCTTC. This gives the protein CASSLTGLDYNEQFF.

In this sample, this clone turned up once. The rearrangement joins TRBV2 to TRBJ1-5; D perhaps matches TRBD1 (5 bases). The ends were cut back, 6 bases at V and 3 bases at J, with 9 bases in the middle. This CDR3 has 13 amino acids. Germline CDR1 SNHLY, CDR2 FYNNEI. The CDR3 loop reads CASSMGVNQPQHF. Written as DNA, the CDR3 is TGTGCCAGCAGCATGGGGGTCAATCAGCCCCAGCATTTT.

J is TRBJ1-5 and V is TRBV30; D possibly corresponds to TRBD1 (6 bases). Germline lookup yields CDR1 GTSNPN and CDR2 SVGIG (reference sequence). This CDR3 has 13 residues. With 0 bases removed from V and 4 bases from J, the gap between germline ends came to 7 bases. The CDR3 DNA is TGTGCCTGGAGTGTGACAGGTAATCAGCCCCAGCATTTT. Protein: CAWSVTGNQPQHF. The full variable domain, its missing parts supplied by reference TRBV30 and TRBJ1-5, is SQTIHQWPATLVQPVGSPLSLECTVEGTSNPNLYWYRQAAGRGLQLLFYSVGIGQISSEVPQNLSASRPQDRQFILSSKKLLLSDSGFYLCAWSVTGNQPQHFGDGTRLSIL.

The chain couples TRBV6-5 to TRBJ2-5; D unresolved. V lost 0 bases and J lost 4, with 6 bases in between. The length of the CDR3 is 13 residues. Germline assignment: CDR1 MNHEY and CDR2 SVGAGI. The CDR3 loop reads CASSYSLRETQYF. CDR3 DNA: TGTGCCAGCAGTTACTCCCTAAGAGAGACCCAGTACTTC.

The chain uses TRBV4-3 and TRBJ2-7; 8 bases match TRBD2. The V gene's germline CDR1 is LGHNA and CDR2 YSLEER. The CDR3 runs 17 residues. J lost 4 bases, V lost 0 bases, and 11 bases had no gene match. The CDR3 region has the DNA TGCGCCAGCAGCCAAGATCGGGGGGGCAGGGTTGGTTACGAGCAGTACTTC. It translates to CASSQDRGGRVGYEQYF.